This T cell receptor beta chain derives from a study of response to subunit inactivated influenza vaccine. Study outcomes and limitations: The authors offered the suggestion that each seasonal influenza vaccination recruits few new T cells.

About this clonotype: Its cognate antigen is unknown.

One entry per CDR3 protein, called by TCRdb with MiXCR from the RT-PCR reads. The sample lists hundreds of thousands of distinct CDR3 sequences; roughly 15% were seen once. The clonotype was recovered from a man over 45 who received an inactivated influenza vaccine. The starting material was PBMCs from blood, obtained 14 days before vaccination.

CDR3 bases: TGTGCCACCAGCAGAGATCCGGCCGCCGGCACTGAAGCTTTCTTT. This gives the protein CATSRDPAAGTEAFF. This rearrangement joins TRBV15 to TRBJ1-1; no clear D gene. The CDR3 consists of 15 residues. V lost 0 bases and J lost 4, with 12 bases in between. Germline V lookup: CDR1 LNHNV, CDR2 YYDKDF (reference sequence).